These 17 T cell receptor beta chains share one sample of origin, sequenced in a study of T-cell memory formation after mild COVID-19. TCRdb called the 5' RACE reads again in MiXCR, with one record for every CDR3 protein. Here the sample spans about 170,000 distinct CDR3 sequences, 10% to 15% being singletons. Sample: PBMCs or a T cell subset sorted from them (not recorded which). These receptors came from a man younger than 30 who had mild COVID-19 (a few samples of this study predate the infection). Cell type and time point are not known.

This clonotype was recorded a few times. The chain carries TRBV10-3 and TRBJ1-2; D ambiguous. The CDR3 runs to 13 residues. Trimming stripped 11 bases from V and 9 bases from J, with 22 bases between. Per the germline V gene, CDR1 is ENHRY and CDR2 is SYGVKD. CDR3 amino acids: CASVPEPDGSYTF. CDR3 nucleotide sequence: TGTGCCTCAGTCCCGGAGCCCGATGGAAGCTACACCTTC.

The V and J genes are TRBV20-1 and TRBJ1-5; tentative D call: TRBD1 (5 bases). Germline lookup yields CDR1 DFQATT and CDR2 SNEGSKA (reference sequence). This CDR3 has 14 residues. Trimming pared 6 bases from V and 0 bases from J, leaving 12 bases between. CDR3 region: CSATGTLSNQPQHF. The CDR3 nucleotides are TGCAGTGCAACCGGGACCCTTAGCAATCAGCCCCAGCATTTT.

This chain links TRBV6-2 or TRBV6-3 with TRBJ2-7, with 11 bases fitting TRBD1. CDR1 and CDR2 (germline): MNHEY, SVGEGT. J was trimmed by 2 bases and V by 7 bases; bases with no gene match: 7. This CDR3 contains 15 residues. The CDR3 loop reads CASTSRDRGTYEQYF. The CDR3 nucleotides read TGTGCCAGCACCTCGAGGGACAGGGGGACCTACGAGCAGTACTTC.

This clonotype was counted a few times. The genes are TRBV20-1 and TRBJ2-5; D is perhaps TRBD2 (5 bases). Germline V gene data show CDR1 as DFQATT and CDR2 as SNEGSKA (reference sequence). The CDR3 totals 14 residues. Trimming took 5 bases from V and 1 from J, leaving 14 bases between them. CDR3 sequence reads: CSAPKSGFQETQYF. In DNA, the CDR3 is TGCAGTGCTCCAAAGTCGGGGTTCCAAGAGACCCAGTACTTC.

CDR3 in amino acids: CASSYSGSSGNTIYF. The CDR3 DNA follows: TGTGCCAGCAGTTACTCGGGGAGCTCTGGAAACACCATATATTTT. The chain carries TRBV6-6 and TRBJ1-3, with D unresolved. The CDR3 is 15 amino acids. Germline V gene data show CDR1 as MNHNY and CDR2 as SVGAGI (reference sequence). Trimming left V 0 bases short and J 0 bases short, with 6 bases between.

CDR3 sequence reads: CASSWKPGLATSTDTQYF. CDR3 nucleotide sequence: TGTGCCAGCAGCTGGAAACCGGGACTAGCGACAAGCACAGATACGCAGTATTTT. The chain combines TRBV7-8 with TRBJ2-3; 10 nucleotides line up with TRBD2. The germline V gene has CDR1 SGHVS and CDR2 FQNEAQ. The CDR3 loop spans 18 amino acids. V lost 4 bases, J lost 0 bases, and 10 bases stayed unmatched. The whole variable domain, filled in from reference TRBV7-8 and TRBJ2-3, reads GAGVSQSPRYKVAKRGQDVALRCDPISGHVSLFWYQQALGQGPEFLTYFQNEAQLDKSGLPSDRFFAERPEGSVSTLKIQRTQQEDSAVYLCASSWKPGLATSTDTQYFGPGTRLTVL.

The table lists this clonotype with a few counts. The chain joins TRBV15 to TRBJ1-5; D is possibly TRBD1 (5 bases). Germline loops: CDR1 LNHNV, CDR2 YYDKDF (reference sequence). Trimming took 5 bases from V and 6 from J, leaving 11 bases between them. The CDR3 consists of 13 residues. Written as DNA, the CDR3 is TGTGCCACCAGCGGCCAGGGAACTCAGCCCCAGCATTTT. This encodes CATSGQGTQPQHF.

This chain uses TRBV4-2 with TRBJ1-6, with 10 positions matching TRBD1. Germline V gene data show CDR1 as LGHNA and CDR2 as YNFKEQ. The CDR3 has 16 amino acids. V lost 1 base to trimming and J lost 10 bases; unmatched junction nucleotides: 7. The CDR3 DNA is TGTGCCAGCAGCCAAGTGGTGGGACAGGGGCGGTCACCCCTCCACTTT. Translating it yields CASSQVVGQGRSPLHF.

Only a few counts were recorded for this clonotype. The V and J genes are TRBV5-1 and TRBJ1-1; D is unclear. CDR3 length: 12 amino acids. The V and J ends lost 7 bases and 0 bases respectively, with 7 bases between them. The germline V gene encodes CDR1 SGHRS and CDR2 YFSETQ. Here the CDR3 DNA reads TGCGCCAGCCGAGGTGTGAACACTGAAGCTTTCTTT. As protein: CASRGVNTEAFF.

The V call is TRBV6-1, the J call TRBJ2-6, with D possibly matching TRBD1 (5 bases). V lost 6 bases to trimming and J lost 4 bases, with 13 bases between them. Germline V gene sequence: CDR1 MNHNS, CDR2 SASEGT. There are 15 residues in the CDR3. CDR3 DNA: TGTGCCAGCAGCCCAGGGCTATCCGGGGCCAACGTCCTGACTTTC. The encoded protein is CASSPGLSGANVLTF.

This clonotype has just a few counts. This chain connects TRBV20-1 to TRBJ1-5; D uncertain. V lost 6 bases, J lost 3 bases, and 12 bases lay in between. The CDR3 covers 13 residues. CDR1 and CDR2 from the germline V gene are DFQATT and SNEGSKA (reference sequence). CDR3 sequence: CSAPSGNNQPQHF. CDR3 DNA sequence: TGCAGTGCGCCGTCCGGGAACAATCAGCCCCAGCATTTT.

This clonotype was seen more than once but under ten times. CDR3 DNA sequence: TGTGCCAGCAGCGTTACAGGGACAGGGGATTATGGCTACACCTTC. Translating gives CASSVTGTGDYGYTF. The V call is TRBV9, the J call TRBJ1-2, with 10 bases matching TRBD1. J gave up 5 bases and V 2 bases, and 6 bases lay outside the gene matches. This CDR3 has 15 residues. Germline V gene sequence: CDR1 SGDLS, CDR2 YYNGEE.

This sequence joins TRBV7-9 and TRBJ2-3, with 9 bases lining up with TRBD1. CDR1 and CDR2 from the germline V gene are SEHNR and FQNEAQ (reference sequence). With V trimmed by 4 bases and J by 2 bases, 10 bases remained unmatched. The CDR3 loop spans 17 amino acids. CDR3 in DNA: TGTGCCAGCAGCTCAAGCCGGGACAGGGCGAACACAGATACGCAGTATTTT. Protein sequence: CASSSSRDRANTDTQYF.

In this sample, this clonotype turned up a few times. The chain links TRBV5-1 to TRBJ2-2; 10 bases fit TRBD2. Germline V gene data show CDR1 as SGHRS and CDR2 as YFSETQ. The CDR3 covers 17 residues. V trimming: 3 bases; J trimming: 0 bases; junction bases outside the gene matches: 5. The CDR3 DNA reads TGCGCCAGCAGCTCGTGGCTAGCGGGGGCGAACACCGGGGAGCTGTTTTTT. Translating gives CASSSWLAGANTGELFF.

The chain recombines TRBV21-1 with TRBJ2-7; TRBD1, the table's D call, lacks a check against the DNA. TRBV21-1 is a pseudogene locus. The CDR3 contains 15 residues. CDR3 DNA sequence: TGTGCCAGCAGCAATGGATGCAGGGGGAGGCTCGAGCAGTACGTC. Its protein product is CASSNGCRGRLEQYV.

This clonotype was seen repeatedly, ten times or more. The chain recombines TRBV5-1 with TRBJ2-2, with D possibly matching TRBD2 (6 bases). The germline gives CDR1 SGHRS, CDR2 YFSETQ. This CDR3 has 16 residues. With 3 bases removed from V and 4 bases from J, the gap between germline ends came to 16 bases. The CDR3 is CASSSGPGEGTGELFF. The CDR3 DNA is TGCGCCAGCAGCTCGGGCCCGGGAGAAGGCACCGGGGAGCTGTTTTTT.

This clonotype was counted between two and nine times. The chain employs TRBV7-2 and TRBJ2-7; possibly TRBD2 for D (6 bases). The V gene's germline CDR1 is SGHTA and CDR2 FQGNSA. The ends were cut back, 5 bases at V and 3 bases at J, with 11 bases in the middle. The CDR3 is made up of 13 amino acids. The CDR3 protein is CASSPVGGYEQYF. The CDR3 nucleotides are TGTGCCAGCAGCCCCGTGGGAGGCTACGAGCAGTACTTC.